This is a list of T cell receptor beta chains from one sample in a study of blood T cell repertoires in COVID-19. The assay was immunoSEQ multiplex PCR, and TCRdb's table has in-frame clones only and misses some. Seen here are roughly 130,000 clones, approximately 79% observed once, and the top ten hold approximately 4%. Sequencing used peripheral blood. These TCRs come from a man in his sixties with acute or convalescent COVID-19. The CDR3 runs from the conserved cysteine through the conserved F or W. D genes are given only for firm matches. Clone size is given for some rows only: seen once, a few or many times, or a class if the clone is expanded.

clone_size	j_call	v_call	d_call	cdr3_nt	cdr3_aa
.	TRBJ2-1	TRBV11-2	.	TGTGCCAGCCTGCGGGGGCCTAGCGTTTACAATGAGCAGTTCTTC	CASLRGPSVYNEQFF
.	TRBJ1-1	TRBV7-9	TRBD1	TGTGCCAGCAGCTCCCAGGGGGCCCTAATGAACACTGAAGCTTTCTTT	CASSSQGALMNTEAFF
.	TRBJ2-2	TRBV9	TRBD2	TGTGCCAGCGGGCGGACTAGCGGGAGTGGCCGGGAGCTGTTTTTT	CASGRTSGSGRELFF
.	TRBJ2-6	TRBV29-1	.	TGCAGCGTTGAGGGGGGTTCTGCTGGGGCCAACGTCCTGACTTTC	CSVEGGSAGANVLTF
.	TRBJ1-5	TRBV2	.	TGTGCCAGCAGGTGGAAAGGGGAGGGAAATCAGCCCCAGCATTTT	CASRWKGEGNQPQHF
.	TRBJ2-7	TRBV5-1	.	TGCGCCAGCAGCTTGGGCTGGTCCGGGGTTAACTACGAGCAGTACTTC	CASSLGWSGVNYEQYF
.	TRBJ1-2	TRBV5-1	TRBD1	TGCGCCAGCAGCTTGGGGGACAGGGGGCTGTTTGGCTACACCTTC	CASSLGDRGLFGYTF
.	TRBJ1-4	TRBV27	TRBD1	TGTGCCAGCAGTCGCGGGACAGGGAGTGAAAAACTGTTTTTT	CASSRGTGSEKLFF
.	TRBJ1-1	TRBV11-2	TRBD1	TGTGCCAGCAGCTTAGTAGGGGGCAATGGCGGCGCTTTCTTT	CASSLVGGNGGAFF
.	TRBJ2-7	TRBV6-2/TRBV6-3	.	TGTGCCAGCAGTTACGCAGGACAGTCCTACGAGCAGTACTTC	CASSYAGQSYEQYF
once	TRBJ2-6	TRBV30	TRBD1	TGTGCCTGGAGCAACAGGGGCTCCCACTCTGGGGCCAACGTCCTGACTTTC	CAWSNRGSHSGANVLTF
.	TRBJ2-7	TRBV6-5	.	TGTGCCAGCAGTTACCCGGGGGTAGAGGGCGAGCAGTACTTC	CASSYPGVEGEQYF
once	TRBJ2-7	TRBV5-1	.	TGCGCCAGCAGCTTGGAGGGGTACGCCTACGAGCAGTACTTC	CASSLEGYAYEQYF
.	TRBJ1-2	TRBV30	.	TGTGCCTGGAGTGAACTAAGGCGGAACGGCTACACCTTC	CAWSELRRNGYTF
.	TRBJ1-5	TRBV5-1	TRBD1	TGCGCCAGCAGCTACGGACAGGGGGAACAGCCCCAGCATTTT	CASSYGQGEQPQHF
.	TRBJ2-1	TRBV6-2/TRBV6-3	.	TGTGCCAGCAGTTACTCTCCGCGGTACAATGAGCAGTTCTTC	CASSYSPRYNEQFF
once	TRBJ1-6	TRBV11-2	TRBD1	TGTGCCAGCTCAAGAGACAGGGCGTCCTATAATTCACCCCTCCACTTT	CASSRDRASYNSPLHF
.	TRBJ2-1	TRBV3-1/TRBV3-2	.	TGTGCCAGCAGCCAAGTCGCGGGTGAGCAGTTCTTC	CASSQVAGEQFF
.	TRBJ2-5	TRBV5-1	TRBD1	TGCGCCAGCAGAACCGGGACAGGGGCAGAGACCCAGTACTTC	CASRTGTGAETQYF
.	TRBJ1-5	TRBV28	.	TGTGCCAGCAGCGGGATGTGGGATCAGCCCCAGCATTTT	CASSGMWDQPQHF
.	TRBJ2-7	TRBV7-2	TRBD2	TGTGCCAGCAGCACGGGACTAGCGGGTGCCTACGAGCAGTACTTC	CASSTGLAGAYEQYF
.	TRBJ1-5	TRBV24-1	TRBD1	TGTGCCGTACAGGGGGCAGGGAGCAATCAGCCCCAGCATTTT	CAVQGAGSNQPQHF
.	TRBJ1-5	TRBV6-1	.	TGTGCCAGCAGTGAACAGGGGAGCCAGCCCCAGCATTTT	CASSEQGSQPQHF
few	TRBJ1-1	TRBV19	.	TGTGCCAGTAGCCCCCGAGGGGGGGGGTACACTGAAGCTTTCTTT	CASSPRGGGYTEAFF
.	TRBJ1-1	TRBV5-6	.	TGTGCCAGCAGCTTAAATTACAGAGAAGCTTTCTTT	CASSLNYREAFF
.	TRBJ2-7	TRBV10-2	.	TGCGCCAGTAGCTCCCAGTCCTACGAGCAGTACTTC	CASSSQSYEQYF
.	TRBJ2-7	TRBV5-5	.	TGTGCCAGCAGCATCGAGTTAGCGGTTAATACCTACGAGCAGTACTTC	CASSIELAVNTYEQYF
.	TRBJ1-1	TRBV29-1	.	TGCAGCGCCGGTACAGGGAGAGGCACTGAAGCTTTCTTT	CSAGTGRGTEAFF
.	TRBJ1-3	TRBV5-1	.	TGCGCCAGCAGCTTGGAGGGGTCTGGAAACACCATATATTTT	CASSLEGSGNTIYF
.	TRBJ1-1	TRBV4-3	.	TGCGCCAGCAGCCAGAGGGCCATCATGAACACTGAAGCTTTCTTT	CASSQRAIMNTEAFF
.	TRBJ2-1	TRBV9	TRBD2	TGTGCCAGCAGCGTGACACTAGCGGCCTACTACAATGAGCAGTTCTTC	CASSVTLAAYYNEQFF
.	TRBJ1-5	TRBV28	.	TGTGCCAGCAGTTTGGTGGGGGGTCAGCCCCAGCATTTT	CASSLVGGQPQHF
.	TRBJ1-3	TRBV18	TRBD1	TGTGCCAGCTCACCGGACAGGGTAAACTCTGGAAACACCATATATTTT	CASSPDRVNSGNTIYF
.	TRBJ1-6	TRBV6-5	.	TGTGCCACCCTTCCTCACGCGAACCATTCACCCCTCCACTTT	CATLPHANHSPLHF
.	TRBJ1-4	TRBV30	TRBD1	TGTGCCTGGTCTAGAGCTGGGACAGGGCCCCGTTCGGGTGAAAAACTGTTTTTT	CAWSRAGTGPRSGEKLFF
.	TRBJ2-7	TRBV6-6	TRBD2	TGTGCCAGCAGTTACGGGGGAGGGGCCTACGAGCAGTACTTC	CASSYGGGAYEQYF
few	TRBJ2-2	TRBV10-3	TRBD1	TGTGCCATCAGTGAGTCGTTACAGGACAGGGTCACCGGGGAGCTGTTTTTT	CAISESLQDRVTGELFF
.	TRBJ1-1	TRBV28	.	TGTGCCAGCAGTTTATCAACAGGGATCACTGAAGCTTTCTTT	CASSLSTGITEAFF
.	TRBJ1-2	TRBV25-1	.	TGTGCCAGCCAAGAGGGAGTCCCCTACTATGGCTACACCTTC	CASQEGVPYYGYTF
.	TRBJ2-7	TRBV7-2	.	TGTGCCAGCAGCTTACACAGCCAGCAGTACTTC	CASSLHSQQYF
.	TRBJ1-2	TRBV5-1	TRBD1	TGCGCCAGCAGCCCGACAGGGATCTATGGCTACACCTTC	CASSPTGIYGYTF
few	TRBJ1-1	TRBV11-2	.	TGTGCCAGCAGCTTAGCAGGGGTGAACACTGAAGCTTTCTTT	CASSLAGVNTEAFF
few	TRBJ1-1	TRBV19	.	TGTGCCAGTTCTGACAGCCGGAACACTGAAGCTTTCTTT	CASSDSRNTEAFF
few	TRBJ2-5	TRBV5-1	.	TGCGCCAGCAGCCAACCCGCGGAGACCCAGTACTTC	CASSQPAETQYF
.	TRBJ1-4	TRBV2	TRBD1	TGTGCCACAACCAACAGGGGAACTAATGAAAAACTGTTTTTT	CATTNRGTNEKLFF
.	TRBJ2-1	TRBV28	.	TGTGCCAGCAGTTCTAACAATGAGCAGTTCTTC	CASSSNNEQFF
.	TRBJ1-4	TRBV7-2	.	TGTGCCAGCAGCCCCAGGGGCGCCGAAAAACTGTTTTTT	CASSPRGAEKLFF